Each of the 19 T cell receptor beta chains below was sequenced from the same sample in a study of blood T cells in healthy people across ages. Next came a second PCR, run for about 7 to 12 cycles, which used a sample-barcoded 5' primer along with a J-beta primer mix. One entry per CDR3 protein, called by TCRdb with MiXCR from the 5' RACE reads. The sample holds around 1,900,000 distinct CDR3 sequences, about 39% seen once. Sequenced material: blood. All receptors come from a human donor in good health.

The chain links TRBV5-1 to TRBJ2-7; 7 bases line up with TRBD2. Trimming at V came to 0 bases and at J to 3 bases, leaving 12 bases not matched to a gene. Germline CDR1 is SGHRS and CDR2 is YFSETQ. This CDR3 has 17 amino acids. The CDR3 loop is CASSLARNRDYFYEQYF. The CDR3, as DNA: TGCGCCAGCAGCTTGGCGAGGAACCGGGACTACTTCTACGAGCAGTACTTC.

The chain employs TRBV28 and TRBJ1-6, with 8 bases identical to TRBD1. CDR3 size: 17 residues. Germline trimming cut 5 bases from V and 2 bases from J; bases unmatched to any gene: 8. Per germline, CDR1 MDHEN and CDR2 SYDVKM. DNA of the CDR3: TGTGCCAGCAGTCTCGGACAGGGAAGAACCTATAATTCACCCCTCCACTTT. Encoded protein: CASSLGQGRTYNSPLHF.

The chain couples TRBV28 to TRBJ2-7, with TRBD1 identical over 7 bases. With V trimmed by 8 bases and J by 6 bases, 16 bases remained unmatched. CDR1 MDHEN and CDR2 SYDVKM come from the germline V gene. The CDR3 has 15 amino acids. CDR3 loop: CASGRRARGYGEQYF. The CDR3 bases are TGTGCCAGCGGCCGCCGGGCCAGGGGGTACGGCGAGCAGTACTTC. The complete variable domain, with remaining parts taken from reference TRBV28 and TRBJ2-7, reads DVKVTQSSRYLVKRTGEKVFLECVQDMDHENMFWYRQDPGLGLRLIYFSYDVKMKEKGDIPEGYSVSREKKERFSLILESASTNQTSMYLCASGRRARGYGEQYFGPGTRLTVT.

This chain connects TRBV18 to TRBJ2-1; D unclear. CDR1 is KGHSH and CDR2 is LQKENI in the germline V gene. This CDR3 is built from 11 residues. Between the trimmed V and J ends, which lost 6 bases and 15 bases, there was a span of 15 bases. The CDR3 here is CASSADFQVFF. The CDR3 DNA reads as TGTGCCAGCTCGGCCGACTTTCAGGTGTTCTTC.

This chain links TRBV11-2 with TRBJ2-5; D tentatively reads TRBD1 or TRBD2 (5 bases each). V was trimmed by 2 bases and J by 1 base, leaving 11 bases between them. The CDR3 length is 15 residues. From germline, CDR1 is SGHAT and CDR2 FQNNGV. This CDR3 is CASSLLPGTQETQYF. The CDR3 nucleotides read TGTGCCAGCAGCTTACTCCCCGGGACCCAAGAGACCCAGTACTTC. The full variable domain, with the rest looked up from reference TRBV11-2 and TRBJ2-5, is EAGVAQSPRYKIIEKRQSVAFWCNPISGHATLYWYQQILGQGPKLLIQFQNNGVVDDSQLPKDRFSAERLKGVDSTLKIQPAKLEDSAVYLCASSLLPGTQETQYFGPGTRLLVL.

There are a few counts of this clonotype. The chain joins TRBV5-1 to TRBJ2-1; a possible D gene is TRBD1 (6 bases). Deletions cut 7 bases from V and 4 bases from J, with 15 bases between. This CDR3 region has 14 residues. Germline V gene lookup returns CDR1 SGHRS and CDR2 YFSETQ. CDR3 in amino acids: CASQGPELYNEQFF. The CDR3 DNA reads TGCGCCAGCCAGGGGCCAGAGCTTTACAATGAGCAGTTCTTC.

The chain recombines TRBV7-2 with TRBJ2-1, with a tentative D call TRBD2 (5 bases). The J call is uncertain, as TRBJ2-7 better fits the DNA end. The germline gives CDR1 SGHTA, CDR2 FQGNSA. The CDR3 spans 15 residues. The CDR3 nucleotides are TGTGCCAGCAGCCTACCGGGAAGCTCCTACAATGAGCAGTACTTC. It translates to CASSLPGSSYNEQYF.

The sample holds a few counts of this clonotype. V usage is TRBV21-1 and J usage is TRBJ1-2. TRBV21-1 represents a pseudogene. The length of the CDR3 is 15 residues. The CDR3 is CARIPRRTPGYGYTF. The CDR3 nucleotides are TGTGCCAGAATACCAAGAAGGACGCCTGGCTATGGCTACACCTTC.

Many counts were recorded for this clonotype. The chain couples TRBV5-1 to TRBJ1-1; perhaps TRBD1 as D (6 bases). CDR1 SGHRS and CDR2 YFSETQ come from the germline V gene. The CDR3 sequence is 15 residues long. Trimming removed 3 bases from V and 1 base from J, with 13 bases in between. The CDR3 DNA follows: TGCGCCAGCAGCTCATCGGGACACCAGAACACTGAAGCTTTCTTT. It specifies CASSSSGHQNTEAFF.

This clonotype was found a few times. This rearrangement joins TRBV29-1 to TRBJ2-5, with 9 nucleotides matching TRBD1. This CDR3 contains 12 residues. The V segment lost 7 bases and the J segment 5 bases; nucleotides outside the gene matches: 5. Germline values: CDR1 SQVTM, CDR2 ANQGSEA. For the CDR3, the DNA is TGCAGCGCGTGGACAGGGGAGGAGACCCAGTACTTC. The encoded protein is CSAWTGEETQYF.

V and J are TRBV9 and TRBJ2-1; weak D call: TRBD2 (6 bases). This CDR3 has 16 residues. The V and J ends lost 0 bases and 3 bases respectively, with 13 bases between them. Germline V CDR1 and CDR2: SGDLS, YYNGEE. CDR3 region: CASSVGAGSFYNEQFF. CDR3 in DNA: TGTGCCAGCAGCGTAGGGGCGGGGAGTTTCTACAATGAGCAGTTCTTC. Together with reference TRBV9 and TRBJ2-1, the CDR3 gives the full variable domain: DSGVTQTPKHLITATGQRVTLRCSPRSGDLSVYWYQQSLDQGLQFLIQYYNGEERAKGNILERFSAQQFPDLHSELNLSSLELGDSALYFCASSVGAGSFYNEQFFGPGTRLTVL.

Here the CDR3 reads CASSAYREETQYF. The CDR3 DNA reads TGTGCCAGCAGCGCATACAGGGAAGAGACCCAGTACTTC. V and J are TRBV7-6 and TRBJ2-5, with D possibly matching TRBD1 (6 bases). In germline, CDR1 is SGHVS, CDR2 FNYEAQ. Trimming removed 5 bases from V and 3 bases from J, with 10 bases in between. The CDR3 consists of 13 residues.

CDR3 DNA sequence: TGCAGTGCTAGGCTGGGATACTACAATGAGCAGTTCTTC. Amino acids: CSARLGYYNEQFF. The genes are TRBV20-1 and TRBJ2-1; D is unresolved. Trimming took off 3 bases at V and 3 bases at J, with 9 bases between the two ends. In germline, CDR1 is DFQATT, CDR2 SNEGSKA (reference sequence). The CDR3 sequence is 13 residues long.

Turning to this clonotype: The junction differs from germline at one of its ends, possibly a read error. CDR3 in amino acids: CSARRSGSSSRANVLTF. CDR3 nucleotide sequence: TGCAGTGCTAGAAGGAGCGGGTCGAGCTCTAGGGCCAACGTCCTGACTTTC. This chain joins TRBV20-1 and TRBJ2-6; the D gene is possibly TRBD2 (6 bases). CDR1 is DFQATT, CDR2 SNEGSKA, per germline (reference sequence). This CDR3 is built from 17 residues.

This clonotype was counted between two and nine times. The rearrangement uses TRBV10-3 and TRBJ1-1; no definite D call. With 3 bases removed from V and 11 bases from J, the gap between germline ends came to 16 bases. The V gene's germline CDR1 is ENHRY and CDR2 SYGVKD. CDR3 size: 13 residues. The CDR3 bases are TGTGCCATCAGTGAAGTTCCCTTTAAGACGGCTTTCTTT. Residues: CAISEVPFKTAFF.

This chain connects TRBV13 to TRBJ2-7; D gene uncertain. The CDR3 contains 13 residues. V lost 7 bases, J lost 2 bases, and 12 bases lay in between. Germline CDR1 is PRHDT and CDR2 is FYEKMQ (reference sequence). The CDR3 DNA sequence: TGTGCCAGCACCAGAATCAGTGCCTACGAGCAGTACTTC. Amino acids: CASTRISAYEQYF.

V gene TRBV20-1 combines with J gene TRBJ1-5; 10 bases match TRBD1. The CDR3 has 13 residues. V shed 5 bases, J shed 4 bases, and the junction held 2 bases outside the gene matches. CDR1 is DFQATT and CDR2 is SNEGSKA in the germline V gene (reference sequence). In nucleotides, the CDR3 is TGCAGTGCTCCGGGACAGGGGAATCAGCCCCAGCATTTT. Protein product: CSAPGQGNQPQHF.

This chain links TRBV20-1 with TRBJ2-7; D gene ambiguous. The length of the CDR3 is 14 residues. Trimming pared 0 bases from V and 3 bases from J, leaving 12 bases between. Germline CDR1 reads DFQATT; CDR2 reads SNEGSKA (reference sequence). The CDR3 coding sequence is TGCAGTGCTAGAGACAGCGCGTCCTTCTACGAGCAGTACTTC. Its protein product is CSARDSASFYEQYF.

This rearrangement joins TRBV6-2 or TRBV6-3 to TRBJ1-1, with D maybe TRBD1 (5 bases). V shed 3 bases and J shed 4 bases, with 24 bases lying between them. The CDR3 covers 18 residues. The germline V gene has CDR1 MNHEY and CDR2 SVGEGT. The CDR3 loop is CASSYFWSGGARFTEAFF. The CDR3 DNA reads as TGTGCCAGCAGTTATTTTTGGTCGGGAGGGGCTCGATTCACTGAAGCTTTCTTT.